Listed here is a single TCR beta chain. Its antigen is not yet known. One end of the junction fails to match germline, which may point to a read error. The protocol used for the library was multiplex PCR. The data were produced on an Illumina HiSeq 4000. CDR3 regions were amplified by Arm-PCR with iRepertoire HTBI primers to construct TCR beta libraries. Before sequencing, the PCR products underwent gel purification. Turning to the authors' computational methods: Gene usage analysis of CDR3 amino acid clonotypes used the 60 to 75 TRBV and around 13 TRBJ segments found across samples. COPE and FqMerger were used to merge filtered high-quality paired reads into contigs. Contigs were aligned with BLAST to IMGT TRBV, TRBD and TRBJ reference genes, and CDR3 was defined per IMGT. Any clonotype with a frequency above 0.1% was counted as a highly expanded clone. Shannon entropy served as the measure of repertoire diversity, while the Gini coefficient captured V-J evenness. A clonotype was considered public if more than one individual shared it. TCRdb reran the public reads through fastp at Q25 and MiXCR, keeping productive beta chains. All rows with the same CDR3 protein become a single entry with the most common DNA and genes. Here the V and J calls rest on TCRdb's processing, not on the authors' analysis. Recorded for this sample are roughly 420,000 distinct CDR3 sequences; less than 20% of them occurred a single time. Clones ranked in the top ten supply over 20% of the sample.

These data are taken from a study of regulatory T cells in long-lasting Graves disease (dated by TCRdb to the early 2020s). The study in broad terms: Patients with newly diagnosed Graves' disease had been on antithyroid drugs for under 3 months. Peripheral blood TCR sequencing and RNA sequencing compared persistent Graves' disease patients with newly diagnosed Graves' disease patients. The study was conducted in China and was registered as a clinical trial. A total of 33 samples underwent TCR sequencing, from about 13 patients with persistent Graves' disease and approximately 20 patients with newly diagnosed Graves' disease.

The CDR3 starts with the cysteine, ends with the phenylalanine, and has 15 residues. Only the CDR3 DNA is retained, 45 bases long and in frame from the first base. CDR1 LGHNA and CDR2 YSLEER were looked up in the germline V gene. Reading the label with the study, this specimen's time point is: newly diagnosed GD, antithyroid drugs for less than 3 months. For both TCR sequencing and RNA sequencing, RNA was extracted from PBMCs in TRIzol. The diagnosis of Graves' disease was made according to American Thyroid Association guidelines. Patients were recruited from an endocrinology department in Xi'an, China. Each patient gave roughly 10 milliliters of peripheral blood, collected in an EDTA anticoagulant tube. Ficoll Paque Plus density gradient separation was used to isolate PBMCs, and no further T cell sorting was done. An Agilent 2100 Bioanalyzer and agarose gel were used to check RNA quality, and a NanoDrop 2000 was used to measure RNA concentration.

General findings and caveats noted by the study authors: Persistent Graves' disease patients showed lower TCR Shannon entropy and fewer highly expanded clones than newly diagnosed patients, suggesting clonal expansion. The study examined only peripheral blood because the primary lesion, thyroid tissue, could not be accessed. A larger number of public clonotypes was shared among persistent patients (approximately 3,000) than among newly diagnosed patients (approximately 930). As a limitation, the authors acknowledged that the small sample size may reduce accuracy. Sequencing and analysis were limited to the TCR beta chain. Preferential use of TRBV28, TRBJ1-2 and TRBJ2-5 was observed in persistent disease, whereas TRBV20-1 and TRBJ2-1 were favored in newly diagnosed disease.

This TCR was recovered from a female donor with Graves disease. Recombination connected TRBV4-3 to TRBJ2-1; the D gene assignment is ambiguous. Here the sequenced sample was peripheral blood mononuclear cells (PBMCs), taken at new diagnosis, from a patient treated with antithyroid drugs. The nucleotide sequence reads as follows: TGCGCCAACAGCCAATTCCACGGCTCCTACAATGAGCAGTTCTTC. This is translated as CANSQFHGSYNEQFF.